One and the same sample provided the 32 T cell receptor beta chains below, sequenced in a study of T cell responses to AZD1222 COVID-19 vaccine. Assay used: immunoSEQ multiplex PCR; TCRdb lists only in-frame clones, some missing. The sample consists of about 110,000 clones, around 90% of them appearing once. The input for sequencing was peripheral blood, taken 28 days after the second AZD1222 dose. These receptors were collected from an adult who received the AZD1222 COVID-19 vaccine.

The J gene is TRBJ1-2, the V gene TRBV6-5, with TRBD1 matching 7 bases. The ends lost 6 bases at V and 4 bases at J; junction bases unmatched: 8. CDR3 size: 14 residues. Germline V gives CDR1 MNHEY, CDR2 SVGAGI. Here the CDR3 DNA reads TGTGCCAGCAGAAGGGGGCGCGTAGGCTATGGCTACACCTTC. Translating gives CASRRGRVGYGYTF.

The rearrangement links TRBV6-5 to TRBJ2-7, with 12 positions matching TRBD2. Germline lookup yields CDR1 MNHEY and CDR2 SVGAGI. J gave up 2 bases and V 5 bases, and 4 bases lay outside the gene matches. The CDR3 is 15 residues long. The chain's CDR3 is CASSTSSGGAYEQYF. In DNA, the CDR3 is TGTGCCAGCAGTACCTCTAGCGGGGGGGCCTACGAGCAGTACTTC.

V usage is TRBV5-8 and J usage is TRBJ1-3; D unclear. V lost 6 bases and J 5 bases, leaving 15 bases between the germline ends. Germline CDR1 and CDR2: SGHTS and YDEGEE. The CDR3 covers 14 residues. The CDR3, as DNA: TGTGCCAGCACGCGGCAGACTAGACGAAACACCATATATTTT. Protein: CASTRQTRRNTIYF. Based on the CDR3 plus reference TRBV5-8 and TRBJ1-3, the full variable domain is EAGVTQSPTHLIKTRGQQATLRCSPISGHTSVYWYQQALGLGLQFLLWYDEGEERNRGNFPPRFSGRQFPNYSSELNVNALELEDSALYLCASTRQTRRNTIYFGEGSWLTVV.

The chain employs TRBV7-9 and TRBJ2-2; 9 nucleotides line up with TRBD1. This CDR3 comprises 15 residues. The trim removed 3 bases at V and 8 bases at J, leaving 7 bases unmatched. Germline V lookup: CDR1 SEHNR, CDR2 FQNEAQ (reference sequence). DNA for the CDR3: TGTGCCAGCAGCTTCATACAGGGGGCATCGGGGGAGCTGTTTTTT. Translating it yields CASSFIQGASGELFF.

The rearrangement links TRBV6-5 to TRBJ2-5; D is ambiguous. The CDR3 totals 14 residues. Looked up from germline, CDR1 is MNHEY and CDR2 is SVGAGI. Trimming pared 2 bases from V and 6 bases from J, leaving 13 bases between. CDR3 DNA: TGTGCCAGCAGTTACGGGGTAACTCGGCAGACCCAGTACTTC. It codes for CASSYGVTRQTQYF.

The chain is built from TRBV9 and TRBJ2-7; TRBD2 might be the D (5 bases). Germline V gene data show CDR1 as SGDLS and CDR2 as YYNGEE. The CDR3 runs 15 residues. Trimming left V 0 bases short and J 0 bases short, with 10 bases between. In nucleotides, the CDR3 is TGTGCCAGCAGCGTAGATGAGGGAAGCTCCTACGAGCAGTACTTC. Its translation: CASSVDEGSSYEQYF.

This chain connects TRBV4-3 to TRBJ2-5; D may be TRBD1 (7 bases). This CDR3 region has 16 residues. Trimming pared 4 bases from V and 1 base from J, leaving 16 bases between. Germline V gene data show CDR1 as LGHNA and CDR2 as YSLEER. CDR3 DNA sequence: TGCGCCAGCAGCCGAGCCAGGGGGGACGTCCAAGAGACCCAGTACTTC. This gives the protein CASSRARGDVQETQYF.

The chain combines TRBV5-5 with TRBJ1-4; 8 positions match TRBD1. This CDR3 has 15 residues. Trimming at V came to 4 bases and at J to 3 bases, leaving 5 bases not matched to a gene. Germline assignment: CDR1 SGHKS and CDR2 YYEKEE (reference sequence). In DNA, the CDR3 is TGTGCCAGCAGCGCAGACAGGGGAGCTAATGAAAAACTGTTTTTT. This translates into CASSADRGANEKLFF.

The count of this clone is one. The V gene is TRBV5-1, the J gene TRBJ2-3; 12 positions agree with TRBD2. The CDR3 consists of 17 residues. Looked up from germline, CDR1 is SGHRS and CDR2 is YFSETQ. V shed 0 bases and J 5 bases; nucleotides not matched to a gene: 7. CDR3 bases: TGCGCCAGCAGCTTGGGACTAGCGGGGGCGTCAGTAGATACGCAGTATTTT. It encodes CASSLGLAGASVDTQYF.

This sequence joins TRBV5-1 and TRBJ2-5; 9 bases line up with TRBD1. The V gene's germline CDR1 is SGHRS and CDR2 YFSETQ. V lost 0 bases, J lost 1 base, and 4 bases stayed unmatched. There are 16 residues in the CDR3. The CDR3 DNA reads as TGCGCCAGCAGCTTGGCCGGGACAGGGACCCAAGAGACCCAGTACTTC. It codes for CASSLAGTGTQETQYF.

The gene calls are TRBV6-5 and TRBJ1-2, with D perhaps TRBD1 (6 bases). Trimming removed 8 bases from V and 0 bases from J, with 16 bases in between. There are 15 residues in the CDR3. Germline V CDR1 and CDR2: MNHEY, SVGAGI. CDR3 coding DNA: TGTGCCAGCGCACTCGACAGGCTAGCTAACTATGGCTACACCTTC. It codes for CASALDRLANYGYTF.

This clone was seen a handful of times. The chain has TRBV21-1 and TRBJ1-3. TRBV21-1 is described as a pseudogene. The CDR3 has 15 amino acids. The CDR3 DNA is TGTGCCAGCAGGGGAAGATATTGTATCGGAAACACCATATATTTT. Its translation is CASRGRYCIGNTIYF.

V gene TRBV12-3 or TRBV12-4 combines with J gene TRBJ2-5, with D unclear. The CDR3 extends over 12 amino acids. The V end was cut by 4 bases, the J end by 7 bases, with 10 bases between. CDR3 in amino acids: CASSSKIGTQYF. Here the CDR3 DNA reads TGTGCCAGCAGTTCTAAGATAGGGACCCAGTACTTC.

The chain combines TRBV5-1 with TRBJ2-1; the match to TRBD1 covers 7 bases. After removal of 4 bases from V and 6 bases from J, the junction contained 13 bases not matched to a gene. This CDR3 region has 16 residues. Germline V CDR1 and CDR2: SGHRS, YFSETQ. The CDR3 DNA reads TGCGCCAGCAGCCCCGCAGGGACAGCAATTCTCAATGAGCAGTTCTTC. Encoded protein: CASSPAGTAILNEQFF.

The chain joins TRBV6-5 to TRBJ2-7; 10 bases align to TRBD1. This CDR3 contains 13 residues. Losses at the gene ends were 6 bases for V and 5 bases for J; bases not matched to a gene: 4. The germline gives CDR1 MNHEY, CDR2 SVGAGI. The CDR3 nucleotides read TGTGCCAGCAGACCGGGACAGGGGCACGAGCAGTACTTC. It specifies CASRPGQGHEQYF.

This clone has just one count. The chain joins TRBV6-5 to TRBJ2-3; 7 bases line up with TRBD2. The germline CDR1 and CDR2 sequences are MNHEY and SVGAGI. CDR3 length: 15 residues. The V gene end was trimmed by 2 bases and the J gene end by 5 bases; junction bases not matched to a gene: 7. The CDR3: CASSYRGGVLDTQYF. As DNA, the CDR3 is TGTGCCAGCAGTTACCGCGGGGGAGTTTTAGATACGCAGTATTTT.

This CDR3 is CASSSASGGRETQYF. As DNA, the CDR3 is TGTGCCAGCAGCTCCGCCAGCGGGGGCCGGGAGACCCAGTACTTC. V usage is TRBV9 and J usage is TRBJ2-5; TRBD2 matches 8 bases. Trimming cost V 4 bases and J 5 bases; bases outside gene matches: 10. Germline V gene sequence: CDR1 SGDLS, CDR2 YYNGEE. The CDR3 length is 15 residues.

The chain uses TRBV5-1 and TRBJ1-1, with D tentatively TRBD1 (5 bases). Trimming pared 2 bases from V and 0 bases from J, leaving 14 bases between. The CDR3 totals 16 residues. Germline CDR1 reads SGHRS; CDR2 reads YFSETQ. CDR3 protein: CASSLVGPTMNTEAFF. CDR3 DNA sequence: TGCGCCAGCAGCTTAGTGGGACCGACAATGAACACTGAAGCTTTCTTT.

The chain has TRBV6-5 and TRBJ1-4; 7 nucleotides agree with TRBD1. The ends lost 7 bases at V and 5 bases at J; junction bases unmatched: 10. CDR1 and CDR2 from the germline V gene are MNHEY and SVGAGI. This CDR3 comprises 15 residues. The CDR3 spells CASTRDSASNEKLFF. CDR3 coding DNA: TGTGCCAGCACACGGGACAGCGCTTCAAATGAAAAACTGTTTTTT.

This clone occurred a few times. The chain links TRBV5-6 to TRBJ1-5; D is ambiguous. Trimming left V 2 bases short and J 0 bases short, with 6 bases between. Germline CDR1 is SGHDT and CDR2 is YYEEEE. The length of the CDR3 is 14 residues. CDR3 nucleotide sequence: TGTGCCAGCAGCTTCTATTATAGCAATCAGCCCCAGCATTTT. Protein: CASSFYYSNQPQHF.

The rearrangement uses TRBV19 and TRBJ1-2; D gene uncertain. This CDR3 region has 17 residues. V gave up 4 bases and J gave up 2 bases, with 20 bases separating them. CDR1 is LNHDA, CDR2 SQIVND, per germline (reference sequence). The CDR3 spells CASSKFFFPQENYGYTF. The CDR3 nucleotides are TGTGCCAGTAGTAAATTTTTCTTTCCGCAGGAGAACTATGGCTACACCTTC.

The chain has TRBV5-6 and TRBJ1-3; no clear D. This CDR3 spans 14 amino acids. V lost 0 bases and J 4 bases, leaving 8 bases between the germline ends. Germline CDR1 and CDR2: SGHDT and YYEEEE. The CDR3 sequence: CASSLVGSGNTIYF. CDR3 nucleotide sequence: TGTGCCAGCAGCTTGGTTGGGTCCGGAAACACCATATATTTT.

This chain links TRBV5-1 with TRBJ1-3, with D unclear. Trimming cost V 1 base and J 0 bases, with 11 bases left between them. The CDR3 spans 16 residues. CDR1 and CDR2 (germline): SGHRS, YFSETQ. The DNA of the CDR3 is TGCGCCAGCAGCTTGACGACTGGCAGCTCTGGAAACACCATATATTTT. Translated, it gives CASSLTTGSSGNTIYF. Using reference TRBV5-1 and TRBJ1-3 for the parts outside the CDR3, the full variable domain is KAGVTQTPRYLIKTRGQQVTLSCSPISGHRSVSWYQQTPGQGLQFLFEYFSETQRNKGNFPGRFSGRQFSNSRSEMNVSTLELGDSALYLCASSLTTGSSGNTIYFGEGSWLTVV.

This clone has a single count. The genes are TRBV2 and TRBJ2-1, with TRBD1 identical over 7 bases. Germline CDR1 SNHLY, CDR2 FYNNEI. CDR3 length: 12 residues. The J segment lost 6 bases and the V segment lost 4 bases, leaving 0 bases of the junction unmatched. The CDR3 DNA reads TGTGCCAGCAGTGGGGACAGCAATGAGCAGTTCTTC. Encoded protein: CASSGDSNEQFF.

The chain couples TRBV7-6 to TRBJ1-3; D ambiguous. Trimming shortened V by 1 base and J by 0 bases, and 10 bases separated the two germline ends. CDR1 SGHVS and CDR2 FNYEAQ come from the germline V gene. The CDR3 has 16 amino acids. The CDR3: CASSLVAGDSGNTIYF. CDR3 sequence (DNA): TGTGCCAGCAGCTTAGTGGCCGGAGACTCTGGAAACACCATATATTTT. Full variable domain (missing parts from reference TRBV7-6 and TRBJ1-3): GAGVSQSPRYKVTKRGQDVALRCDPISGHVSLYWYRQALGQGPEFLTYFNYEAQQDKSGLPNDRFSAERPEGSISTLTIQRTEQRDSAMYRCASSLVAGDSGNTIYFGEGSWLTVV.

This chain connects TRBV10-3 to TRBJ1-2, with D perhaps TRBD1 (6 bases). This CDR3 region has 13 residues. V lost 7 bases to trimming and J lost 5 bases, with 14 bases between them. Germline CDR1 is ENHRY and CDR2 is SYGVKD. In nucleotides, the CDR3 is TGTGCCATCACTCCCGGGACAACTTATGGCTACACCTTC. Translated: CAITPGTTYGYTF.

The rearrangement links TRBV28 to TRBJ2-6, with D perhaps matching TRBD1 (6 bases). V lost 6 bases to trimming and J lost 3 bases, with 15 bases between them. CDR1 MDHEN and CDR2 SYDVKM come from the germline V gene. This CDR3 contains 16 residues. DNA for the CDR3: TGTGCCAGCAGACCCCAGAGGGGGTATGGGGCCAACGTCCTGACTTTC. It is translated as CASRPQRGYGANVLTF. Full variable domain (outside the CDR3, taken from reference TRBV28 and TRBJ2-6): DVKVTQSSRYLVKRTGEKVFLECVQDMDHENMFWYRQDPGLGLRLIYFSYDVKMKEKGDIPEGYSVSREKKERFSLILESASTNQTSMYLCASRPQRGYGANVLTFGAGSRLTVL.

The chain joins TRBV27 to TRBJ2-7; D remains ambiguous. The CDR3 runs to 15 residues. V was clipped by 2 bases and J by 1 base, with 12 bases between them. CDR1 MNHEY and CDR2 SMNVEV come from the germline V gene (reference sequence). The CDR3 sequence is CASSLDTMGSYEQYF. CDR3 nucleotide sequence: TGTGCCAGCAGTTTAGACACGATGGGTTCCTACGAGCAGTACTTC.

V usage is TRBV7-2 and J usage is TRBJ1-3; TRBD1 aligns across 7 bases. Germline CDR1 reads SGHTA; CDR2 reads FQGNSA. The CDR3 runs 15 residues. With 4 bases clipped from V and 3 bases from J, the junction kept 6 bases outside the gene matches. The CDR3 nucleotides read TGTGCCAGCAGCTCGTCGACAGGGTTTGGAAACACCATATATTTT. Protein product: CASSSSTGFGNTIYF.

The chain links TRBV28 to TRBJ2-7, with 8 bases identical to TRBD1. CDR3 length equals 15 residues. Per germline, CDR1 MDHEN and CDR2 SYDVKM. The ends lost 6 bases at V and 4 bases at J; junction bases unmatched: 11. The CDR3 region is CASSSLQGVGYEQYF. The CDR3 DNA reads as TGTGCCAGCAGCTCCCTACAGGGGGTTGGGTACGAGCAGTACTTC.

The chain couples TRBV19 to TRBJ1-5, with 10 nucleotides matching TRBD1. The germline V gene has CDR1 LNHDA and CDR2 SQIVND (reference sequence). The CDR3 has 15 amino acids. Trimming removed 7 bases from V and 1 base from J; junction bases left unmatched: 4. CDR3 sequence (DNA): TGTGCCAGTACCCGGGGACAGGGGAGCAATCAGCCCCAGCATTTT. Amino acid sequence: CASTRGQGSNQPQHF.

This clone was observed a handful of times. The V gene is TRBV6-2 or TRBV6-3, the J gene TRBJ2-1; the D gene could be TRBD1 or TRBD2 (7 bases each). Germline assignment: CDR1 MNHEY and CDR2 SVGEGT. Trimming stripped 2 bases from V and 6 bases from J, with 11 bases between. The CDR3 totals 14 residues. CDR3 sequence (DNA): TGTGCCAGCAGTTACCCAGGGGGGGGCAATGAGCAGTTCTTC. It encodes CASSYPGGGNEQFF.